This T cell receptor (beta chain) was identified in a study of Graves' ophthalmopathy and Graves' hyperthyroidism. Study outcomes and limitations: A majority of expanded thyroid clonotypes exceeding 0.001 frequency were likewise present in blood.

Trimming removed 5 bases at V and 2 bases at J, with 15 bases between. The CDR3 covers 15 residues. Germline V gene data show CDR1 as MNHNY and CDR2 as SVGAGI (reference sequence). Presentation of ophthalmopathy in the donors involved moderate-to-severe activity, CAS ≥3, NOSPECS ≥4 and a duration under 3 months. RNA transcripts yielded amplified TCR beta CDR3 regions. A first-round RT-PCR used HTBI primers, followed by a second-round multiplex PCR. TCRdb itself ran the multiplex PCR reads through MiXCR, one entry per CDR3 protein. The sample gives about 640,000 distinct CDR3 sequences, about 38% of which show up once; 3.3% is in the top ten. As for this clonotype: Antigen: not known.

The chain recombines TRBV6-6 with TRBJ2-5; D is perhaps TRBD2 (6 bases). This receptor was identified in an adult man with Graves' ophthalmopathy. Material: peripheral blood. CDR3 nucleotides: TGTGCCAGCAGTGAGCCCTATCGGGGGCAAGAGACCCAGTACTTC. It is translated as CASSEPYRGQETQYF.